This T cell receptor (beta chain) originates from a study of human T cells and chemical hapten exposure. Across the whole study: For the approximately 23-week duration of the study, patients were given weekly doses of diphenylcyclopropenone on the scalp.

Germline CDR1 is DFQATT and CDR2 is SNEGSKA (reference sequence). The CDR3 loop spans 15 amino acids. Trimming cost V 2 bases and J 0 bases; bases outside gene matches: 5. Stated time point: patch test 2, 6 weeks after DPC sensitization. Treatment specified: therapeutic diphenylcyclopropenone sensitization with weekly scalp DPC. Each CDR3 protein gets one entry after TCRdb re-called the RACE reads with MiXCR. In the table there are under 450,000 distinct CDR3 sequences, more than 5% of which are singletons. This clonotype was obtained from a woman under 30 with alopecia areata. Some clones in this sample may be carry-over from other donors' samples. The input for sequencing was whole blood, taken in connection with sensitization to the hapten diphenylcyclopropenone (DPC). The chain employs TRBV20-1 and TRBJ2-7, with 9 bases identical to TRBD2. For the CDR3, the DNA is TGCAGTGCTAGATGGCGGGGGGGCCCCTCCTACGAGCAGTACTTC. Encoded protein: CSARWRGGPSYEQYF.